This section outlines one T cell receptor beta chain sequence together with its context. Its specificity is not known. This entry is derived from a study of T cell repertoires in ileal Crohn's disease. Study overall: Around 37% were active smokers at surgery; median disease duration was about 7.5 years. General observations from the study: Clonal expansions were more frequent in active smokers than non-smokers at surgery.

Trimming cost V 2 bases and J 7 bases; bases outside gene matches: 4. The CDR3 is made up of 14 amino acids. CDR1 is SGHRS, CDR2 YFSETQ, per germline. Profiling relied on immunoSEQ multiplex PCR, and the TCRdb table lists in-frame clones only, not all of them. The data contain more than 5,500 clones, 82% of them singletons. The TCR originated in an adult with Crohn's disease. Source material: ileal tissue. The J gene is TRBJ1-4, the V gene TRBV5-1, with TRBD1 identical over 8 bases. Here the CDR3 reads CASSLQGGGEKLFF. CDR3 sequence (DNA): TGCGCCAGCAGCTTACAGGGGGGAGGTGAAAAACTGTTTTTT.